The clone carrying this T cell receptor (beta chain) turned up a few times. In the study's own analysis: Reference gene primer amplification yielded estimated nucleated cell counts. TCRdb keeps only in-frame clones here, not all; method: immunoSEQ multiplex PCR. Clonal size and the V and J genes are those of that table, whereas D and trimming came from the DNA. Here the sample spans just over 75,000 clones, about 83% being singletons. These data are taken from a study of blood T cell repertoires in COVID-19. Study-level information: The United States, Italy and Spain were the sources of the acute and convalescent COVID-19 samples. T cells, B-cell-depleted T cells, or PBMCs supplied cDNA or gDNA.

Germline V gene lookup returns CDR1 SGDLS and CDR2 YYNGEE. There are 15 residues in the CDR3. V lost 3 bases and J 2 bases, leaving 12 bases between the germline ends. The chain has TRBV9 and TRBJ1-3; D unresolved. Sequencing was carried out using peripheral blood. The sequence was collected from a man aged 45-65 years with acute or convalescent COVID-19. The CDR3 nucleotides read TGTGCCAGCAGCGCAACATCAGGTGCTGGAAACACCATATATTTT. This codes for CASSATSGAGNTIYF.